Below, 11 T cell receptor beta chains from the same sample are listed, as sequenced in a study of T cells in Graves' hyperthyroidism and ophthalmopathy. RNA transcripts provided the source from which TCR beta CDR3 regions were amplified. With the HTBI primer set, the TCR CDR3 went through a first round of RT-PCR. TCRdb ran MiXCR on the multiplex PCR reads and lists one entry per CDR3 protein. The sample records around 350,000 distinct CDR3 sequences, about a fifth being singletons. The sample taken for sequencing was blood. The receptors were gathered from a woman aged 18-30 years with Graves' hyperthyroidism.

This rearrangement joins TRBV6-1 to TRBJ2-7; D tentatively fits TRBD1 or TRBD2 (5 bases each). The germline CDR1 and CDR2 sequences are MNHNS and SASEGT. V lost 5 bases to trimming and J lost 2 bases, with 10 bases between them. The CDR3 consists of 13 residues. The CDR3 nucleotides are TGTGCCAGCAGTATGGGGGAAACCTACGAGCAGTACTTC. This encodes CASSMGETYEQYF.

This clonotype showed up many times. The rearrangement uses TRBV20-1 and TRBJ2-2; a possible D gene is TRBD2 (7 bases). The germline V gene encodes CDR1 DFQATT and CDR2 SNEGSKA (reference sequence). This CDR3 contains 16 residues. Trimming took off 4 bases at V and 2 bases at J, with 17 bases between the two ends. The CDR3: CSANSGGGPNTGELFF. CDR3 DNA: TGCAGTGCTAACTCTGGCGGGGGCCCTAACACCGGGGAGCTGTTTTTT.

This clonotype has a count of ten or more. V and J are TRBV7-8 and TRBJ2-2; no definite D call. Trimming took off 2 bases at V and 8 bases at J, with 18 bases between the two ends. Germline V lookup: CDR1 SGHVS, CDR2 FQNEAQ. This CDR3 is 16 amino acids long. The CDR3 DNA follows: TGTGCCAGCAGCTTACTGCAACTCACGGTCCCGGGGGAGCTGTTTTTT. Amino acids: CASSLLQLTVPGELFF.

This clonotype has a count of ten or more. The gene calls are TRBV29-1 and TRBJ2-5, with D hard to call. V lost 3 bases and J lost 0, with 11 bases in between. Looked up from germline, CDR1 is SQVTM and CDR2 is ANQGSEA. This CDR3 has 14 amino acids. The CDR3 nucleotides are TGCAGCGTTGAGCCGACCGCGTACCAAGAGACCCAGTACTTC. Its protein product is CSVEPTAYQETQYF.

This clonotype was counted at least ten times. The rearrangement joins TRBV4-2 to TRBJ1-2, with D maybe TRBD1 (5 bases). The CDR3 runs 16 residues. Germline V gene data show CDR1 as LGHNA and CDR2 as YNFKEQ. Trimming took 1 base from V and 5 from J, leaving 17 bases between them. The CDR3 DNA reads as TGTGCCAGCAGCCAAGGGGGGGAGAGGACGGATTATGGCTACACCTTC. It translates to CASSQGGERTDYGYTF.

The table lists this clonotype with many counts. The V and J genes are TRBV15 and TRBJ2-7; TRBD1 aligns across 8 bases. J was trimmed by 5 bases and V by 0 bases; bases with no gene match: 9. Germline V lookup: CDR1 LNHNV, CDR2 YYDKDF (reference sequence). This CDR3 comprises 16 residues. The CDR3 coding sequence is TGTGCCACCAGCAGAGACTGGGGCCAGGGGGCGAACGAGCAGTACTTC. Its protein is CATSRDWGQGANEQYF.

This clonotype was counted many times. This rearrangement joins TRBV7-2 to TRBJ1-1, with D possibly matching TRBD1 (5 bases). Trimming left V 5 bases short and J 9 bases short, with 16 bases between. The CDR3 loop spans 13 amino acids. From germline, CDR1 is SGHTA and CDR2 FQGNSA. The CDR3 spells CASSPGWGLQAFF. The CDR3 coding sequence is TGTGCCAGCAGCCCAGGGTGGGGGTTGCAAGCTTTCTTT.

This clonotype was recorded at least ten times. The chain couples TRBV6-5 to TRBJ1-3; unclear D gene. There are 13 residues in the CDR3. Trimming took off 2 bases at V and 3 bases at J, with 5 bases between the two ends. The germline gives CDR1 MNHEY, CDR2 SVGAGI. The CDR3 coding sequence is TGTGCCAGCAGTTACGGTTTTGGAAACACCATATATTTT. It codes for CASSYGFGNTIYF.

This clonotype was seen at least ten times. The chain joins TRBV6-1 to TRBJ2-6; possibly TRBD1 for D (6 bases). Per the germline V gene, CDR1 is MNHNS and CDR2 is SASEGT. V lost 5 bases, J lost 4 bases, and 12 bases lay in between. The CDR3 is 15 amino acids. The DNA for the CDR3 is TGTGCCAGCAGTCTAACAGGGACAGGGGCCAACGTCCTGACTTTC. Protein sequence: CASSLTGTGANVLTF.

This clonotype has at least ten counts. This chain uses TRBV18 with TRBJ1-2; D is ambiguous. The CDR3 covers 15 residues. With 3 bases removed from V and 4 bases from J, the gap between germline ends came to 15 bases. CDR1 and CDR2 (germline): KGHSH, LQKENI. The CDR3 DNA follows: TGTGCCAGCTCACCCTCGGGCCCTGGGATCTATGGCTACACCTTC. It specifies CASSPSGPGIYGYTF.

This clonotype was counted at least ten times. The V gene is TRBV11-2, the J gene TRBJ2-7; D perhaps matches TRBD1 (6 bases). Germline V lookup: CDR1 SGHAT, CDR2 FQNNGV. V gave up 1 base and J gave up 1 base, with 23 bases separating them. The CDR3 is 19 amino acids. CDR3 sequence reads: CASSLVRVFRTASSYEQYF. The DNA of the CDR3 is TGTGCCAGCAGCTTAGTTAGGGTCTTTCGGACAGCGTCATCCTACGAGCAGTACTTC.